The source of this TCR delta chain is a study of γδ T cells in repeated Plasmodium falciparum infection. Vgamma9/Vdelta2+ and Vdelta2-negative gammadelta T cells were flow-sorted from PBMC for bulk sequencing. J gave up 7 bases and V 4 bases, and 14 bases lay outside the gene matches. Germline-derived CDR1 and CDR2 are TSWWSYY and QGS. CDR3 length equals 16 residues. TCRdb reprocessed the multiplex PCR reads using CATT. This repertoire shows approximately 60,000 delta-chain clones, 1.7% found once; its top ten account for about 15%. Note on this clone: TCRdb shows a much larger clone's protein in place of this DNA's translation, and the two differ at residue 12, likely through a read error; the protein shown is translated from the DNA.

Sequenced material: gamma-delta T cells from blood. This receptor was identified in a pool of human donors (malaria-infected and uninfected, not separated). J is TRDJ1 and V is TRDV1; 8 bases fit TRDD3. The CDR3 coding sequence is TGTGCTCTTGGGGGATCTTTCTGGGGGAGATCCGGTAAACTCATCTTT. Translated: CALGGSFWGRSGKLIF.